This T cell receptor (beta chain) was identified during a study of cytomegalovirus exposure and HLA in healthy donors (TCRdb year 2017). About the full investigation: An earlier analysis of some 620 of the donors reported about 260 Gb of sequence data and around 110 million unique TCR beta sequences obtained from about 179 million T cells. Roughly 300 gigabases of sequencing data and around 85 million unique TCR sequences made up an early release that covered 640 HLA-typed donors. Of the roughly 410 genotyped donors, less than 90% were placed in the genetic ancestry cluster associated with self-reported Caucasian donors. The study aimed to test whether signatures of past pathogen exposure could be identified by cataloging public T cell receptors. Using immunosequencing, the study profiled T cell repertoires from fewer than 700 subjects and related those repertoires to cytomegalovirus serostatus. In addition to the first cohort of approximately 670 subjects, a separate validation cohort of under 150 different subjects was used. To predict cytomegalovirus infection status, the study combined high-throughput TCR immunosequencing, statistical association of individual TCRs with disease status, and machine learning. A later analysis re-examined previously published TCR beta repertoires from 610 or so donors and added high-resolution HLA genotyping to investigate patterns of TCR occurrence. Rather than drawing on any new phenotypic data, the later analysis identified candidate immune exposures from TCR beta sequences and the way those sequences occurred across donors. To decide whether each TCR beta V gene segment behaved as functional or pseudogenic, an earlier analysis of approximately 600 of the donors relied on high-throughput TCR beta sequencing. Donor age, sex, ethnicity and CMV serostatus were compiled alongside the repertoire data. Genome-wide SNP genotypes for about three fifths of the 666 donors were used in a later genetic analysis, which treated that subset as a discovery cohort. Every repertoire in the discovery cohort had been generated on one and the same sequencing platform. Both class I and class II loci were covered by HLA typing, at four-digit resolution. The number of donors typed differed by locus, with roughly 629-640 for A, B, C, DRB1 and DQB1, around 500 for DQA1, over 600 for DPA1, and around 430 for DPB1. Because of strong linkage in the cohort, 5 or 6 DR-DQ haplotypes were treated as single units for association and clustering. Among some 400 genotyped donors of the cohort, an average of about 240,000 unique TCR beta nucleotide sequences were sequenced per donor, roughly 18% of them non-productive. Findings and caveats that apply to the study as a whole: Three of the identified cytomegalovirus-associated TCR beta chains were confirmed in vitro to be specific for cytomegalovirus antigens. A later analysis found that TCR association rates varied across HLA loci, with DRB1 alleles showing the most associated TCRs and HLA-C alleles the fewest. Correlated functional status among segregating V segments might reflect linkage disequilibrium, but an unknown experimental factor could not be ruled out. In an earlier analysis of roughly 560 of the donors, most TCR beta V segments were observed in productive rearrangements about 87% or about 30% of the time, broadly matching IMGT annotations. Compared with equally common non-associated chains, HLA-associated TCR beta chains in a later analysis were more clonally expanded and had lower generation probabilities. In the study, approximately 160 TCR beta chains were listed as associated with cytomegalovirus. An association between a missense DCLRE1C variant and V-gene and J-gene trimming of TCR beta chains was found in a later genetic analysis and replicated in an independent cohort. Several of the top co-occurrence clusters appeared to be linked to parvovirus B19, influenza, CMV and Epstein-Barr virus, according to a later analysis. Because counts were too low, 15 to 20 rarely observed V segments, including chromosome 9 orphons, were excluded from the earlier analysis of 587 of the donors. The cohort was sequenced for TCR beta chains only, and without alpha or paired-chain data the features that could be detected were limited. At a false discovery rate of 0.05, a later analysis linked under 20,000 TCR beta sequences to specific HLA alleles. A cluster of highly shared sequence variants was judged likely to represent a technical artifact of the sequencing pipeline. In a later analysis, most CMV-associated TCR beta chains were found to appear HLA-restricted, with HLA associations seemingly driven largely by CMV exposure. A further reported finding was that TCR beta sequences accurately predicted the HLA-A and HLA-B alleles for most subjects in the first cohort. Cytomegalovirus status was reported to be diagnosed by the classifier with high specificity and sensitivity in both the original and validation cohorts. While some public TCRs were present in many individuals, most TCR sequences turned up only very rarely across donors. Because some donors lacked HLA typing at each locus, the association tests relied only on the typed subset. The authors suggested that the approach could potentially be generalized to other disease states and immunological phenotypes. Sequencing depth was assumed to be roughly uniform across donors in the presence/absence analyses, though that assumption may not hold. CMV serostatus was the only immune exposure information available for the cohort. Strong co-occurrence of HLA alleles, especially DR and DQ, made assigning TCR associations to individual alleles difficult. A later genetic analysis reported fewer N-insertions in productive TCRs among donors in an Asian-associated ancestry cluster than the roughly 620-donor mean.

About this clone itself: Its antigen is not yet known. No base qualities exist here, and no much larger clone lies one base off it.

The cohort comprised around 700 healthy bone marrow donors. Cohort members were all nominally healthy when sampled, although unrecorded immune exposures were likely present. The donor was CMV seropositive and belonged to the group of 250 to 300 seropositive cohort members. A peripheral blood sample was collected from each donor, and TCR beta sequencing was performed on peripheral blood mononuclear cells. Genomic DNA extraction from the blood cell samples was performed with the Qiagen DNeasy Blood Extraction Kit. The library was generated by the immunoSEQ multiplex PCR assay. For the multiplex PCR, a mixture combining 60 forward primers for TCR Vbeta segments and 13 reverse primers for TCR Jbeta segments was used. The CDR3 region of rearranged TCR beta genes was amplified from genomic DNA by a multiplex PCR assay. The amplified TCR beta libraries were sequenced on the Illumina HiSeq System as 87-base-pair reads. Turning to the authors' computational methods: A later analysis counted tens of millions of unique TCR beta chains across the 666 repertoires, and roughly 10 million of these chains were shared by at least two donors. Raw reads were error-corrected and collapsed into unique sequences with a nearest-neighbor algorithm that merged closely related sequences to remove PCR and sequencing errors. CDR3 sequences were aligned to IMGT reference sequences to assign V, D and J gene segments. For a sequence to be retained, a match of at least six nucleotides to both a V gene segment and a J gene segment was required. Rearrangements were called productive when the CDR3 lacked stop codons and stayed in frame with V and J; all others were non-productive. CDR3 was defined by IMGT convention, running from the second conserved V-encoded cysteine to the conserved J-encoded phenylalanine. The earlier analysis of around 640 of the donors excluded sequences that lacked an unambiguous match to a single V gene segment. In an earlier analysis of approximately 550 of the donors, V segments were called functional above 56.7% productive rearrangements and were called segregating when the between-donor standard deviation exceeded 5%. A statistical classification framework was built for diagnosing cytomegalovirus status from the catalog of TCR beta chain sequences. In a later analysis, TCR nucleotide sequences were compared against IMGT/GENE-DB human TR gene sequences so that V and J genes could be assigned. A later analysis assigned CDR3 sequences and most-parsimonious VDJ recombination scenarios with the TCRdist pipeline. In a later analysis, every TCR beta chain was defined by the combination of its CDR3 amino acid sequence and its V-gene family, and reads without a unique V-gene family were dropped. A later analysis removed over 500 highly shared, low-generation-probability nucleotide sequences to deal with suspected cross-contamination and a sequencing artifact. A later analysis calculated a clonal expansion index for each public chain from normalized within-repertoire ranks of inferred template counts. Generation probabilities in a later analysis came from a VDJ recombination model fitted to out-of-frame rearrangements, and those results were checked against IGoR. A later analysis scored TCR-TCR, TCR-HLA and TCR-CMV co-occurrence with hypergeometric tests, applying a repertoire-size bias correction to TCR pairs. False discovery rates were estimated in a later analysis by permuting HLA or CMV assignments 20 times. In a later analysis, co-occurring TCRs were grouped using DBSCAN, with TCRdist sequence similarity added in when clustering inside HLA-allele-positive subsets. Repertoires with fewer than 30,000 or more than 120,000 public chains were left out of co-occurrence clustering, as were a handful of repertoires with anomalous nucleotide sharing. The source is immuneACCESS, and TCRdb retained only in-frame sequences with V and J called. Part of the clones is not carried over; for the studies checked, unresolved V genes explain less than half of this, and the remainder is unexplained. Clonal size and the V and J genes are those of that table, whereas D and trimming came from the DNA. The sample records 110,000 or so clones, more than 9.5% of which are singletons. The ten largest clones represent about a sixth of the sample.

This TCR came from a man aged 40-49 years in good health and CMV-seropositive. Source material: PBMCs.

CDR3 region: CSVDGGAKNTGELFF. The nucleotide sequence reads TGCAGCGTTGACGGGGGGGCTAAGAACACCGGGGAGCTGTTTTTT. The receptor chain draws on TRBV29-1 and TRBJ2-2; TRBD2 fits 8 bases in the junction. V loses 3 bases at its end and J loses 1 base; junction bases beyond the gene matches: 4. The CDR3 has 15 amino acids, counting the end cysteine and phenylalanine. This entry keeps only the CDR3 DNA: 45 bases, framed from base 1. The germline V gene specifies SQVTM as CDR1 and ANQGSEA as CDR2.